This TCR beta chain is drawn from a study of T cell responses to AZD1222 COVID-19 vaccine. Whole-study results and caveats: The study reported that nearly half of spike-specific TCRs target unmutated variant regions. Repertoires were obtained solely post-peak T cell response. Baseline serology detected seropositivity in only 5 or 6 AZD1222 recipients.

The germline V and J ends were trimmed by 2 bases and 8 bases, with 18 bases remaining between them. Germline V lookup: CDR1 SNHLY, CDR2 FYNNEI. There are 16 residues in the CDR3. Profiling relied on immunoSEQ multiplex PCR, and the TCRdb table lists in-frame clones only, not all of them. The repertoire holds over 100,000 clones, with about 88% as singletons. Turning to this clone: Its cognate antigen is unknown.

Sequenced here: peripheral blood, sampled on day 0 of AZD1222 vaccination. The chain carries TRBV2 and TRBJ1-4; D uncertain. This TCR came from an adult in good health. The CDR3 bases are TGTGCCAGCAGTGAACTGTCCCCAGCAACCTCCGAAAAACTGTTTTTT. This codes for CASSELSPATSEKLFF.